The 19 T cell receptor beta chains below come from one sample, sequenced in a study of Ad26.COV2.S vaccination and SARS-CoV-2 variants. Profiling relied on immunoSEQ multiplex PCR, and the TCRdb table lists in-frame clones only, not all of them. The table records about 400,000 clones, roughly 90% of them present only once. Documented treatment: some 19 received Ad26.COV2.S at low or high dose, single or two shots; about 5 received placebo; per-sample allocation not given. The study sampled participants on day 63 after the first vaccine or placebo injection. The input for sequencing was peripheral blood, taken in a trial of Ad26.COV2.S vaccine versus placebo. The receptors here all came from a person between 18 and 59 years old who received the Ad26.COV2.S COVID-19 vaccine or a placebo.

The rearrangement links TRBV6-5 to TRBJ2-2; no clear D. The CDR3 is 13 residues long. V was clipped by 6 bases and J by 2 bases, with 7 bases between them. The germline CDR1 and CDR2 sequences are MNHEY and SVGAGI. The CDR3 DNA is TGTGCCAGCAGCGTAGACAACACCGGGGAGCTGTTTTTT. Amino acids: CASSVDNTGELFF.

This clone was detected only a few times. This sequence joins TRBV7-9 and TRBJ2-7; no clear D gene. Per the germline V gene, CDR1 is SEHNR and CDR2 is FQNEAQ (reference sequence). The CDR3 is 12 amino acids. V was shortened by 5 bases and J by 2 bases, with 7 bases between the two germline ends. This CDR3 reads CASSSQAYEQYF. CDR3 DNA sequence: TGTGCCAGCAGCAGCCAAGCCTACGAGCAGTACTTC.

This chain connects TRBV9 to TRBJ1-1; D is undetermined. Trimming pared 1 base from V and 1 base from J, leaving 5 bases between. This CDR3 comprises 13 residues. Looked up from germline, CDR1 is SGDLS and CDR2 is YYNGEE. CDR3: CASSVKGNTEAFF. CDR3 nucleotides: TGTGCCAGCAGCGTAAAAGGGAACACTGAAGCTTTCTTT. Using reference TRBV9 and TRBJ1-1 for the parts outside the CDR3, the full variable domain is DSGVTQTPKHLITATGQRVTLRCSPRSGDLSVYWYQQSLDQGLQFLIQYYNGEERAKGNILERFSAQQFPDLHSELNLSSLELGDSALYFCASSVKGNTEAFFGQGTRLTVV.

This clone appeared a single time. The genes are TRBV5-1 and TRBJ2-7; possibly TRBD1 for D (6 bases). The CDR3 is 14 amino acids. The ends were cut back, 2 bases at V and 2 bases at J, with 11 bases in the middle. Germline V gene sequence: CDR1 SGHRS, CDR2 YFSETQ. CDR3 sequence: CASSFGTQAYEQYF. CDR3 bases: TGCGCCAGCAGCTTCGGGACACAAGCCTACGAGCAGTACTTC.

The CDR3 bases are TGTGCCAGCAGCCCCCCAGCAGGGTTCGAGCAGTACTTC. Encoded protein: CASSPPAGFEQYF. The chain combines TRBV7-9 with TRBJ2-7; weak D call: TRBD1 (5 bases). V was pared by 5 bases and J by 6 bases, with 14 bases between. The CDR3 sequence is 13 residues long. Looked up from germline, CDR1 is SEHNR and CDR2 is FQNEAQ (reference sequence). Based on the CDR3 plus reference TRBV7-9 and TRBJ2-7, the full variable domain is DTGVSQNPRHKITKRGQNVTFRCDPISEHNRLYWYRQTLGQGPEFLTYFQNEAQLEKSRLLSDRFSAERPKGSFSTLEIQRTEQGDSAMYLCASSPPAGFEQYFGPGTRLTVT.

The chain employs TRBV5-1 and TRBJ2-3; D possibly corresponds to TRBD2 (5 bases). CDR3 size: 15 residues. Trimming left V 0 bases short and J 5 bases short, with 13 bases between. Germline CDR1 SGHRS, CDR2 YFSETQ. The DNA of the CDR3 is TGCGCCAGCAGCTTGGGGGAGTCGGACGTAGATACGCAGTATTTT. Amino acids: CASSLGESDVDTQYF.

The rearrangement links TRBV30 to TRBJ1-1, with D perhaps TRBD1 (5 bases). The germline V gene encodes CDR1 GTSNPN and CDR2 SVGIG (reference sequence). V was cut by 0 bases and J by 6 bases, with 11 bases left in between. This CDR3 has 13 amino acids. DNA for the CDR3: TGTGCCTGGAGTGTACTAGGGGAGGCTGAAGCTTTCTTT. It specifies CAWSVLGEAEAFF.

This chain uses TRBV7-6 with TRBJ2-3; 7 bases align to TRBD1. Per germline, CDR1 SGHVS and CDR2 FNYEAQ. After removal of 5 bases from V and 0 bases from J, the junction contained 5 bases not matched to a gene. The CDR3 has 15 amino acids. The CDR3 protein is CASSRGQTSTDTQYF. The CDR3 coding sequence is TGTGCCAGCAGCAGGGGACAGACTAGCACAGATACGCAGTATTTT.

The CDR3 loop is CASSGPGEQYF. CDR3 nucleotides: TGTGCCAGCAGCGGCCCCGGCGAGCAGTACTTC. The rearrangement joins TRBV5-4 to TRBJ2-7; no clear D. V dropped 4 bases and J dropped 6 bases, with 8 bases sitting between them. The CDR3 length is 11 residues. Germline V CDR1 and CDR2: SGHNT, YYREEE (reference sequence).

This clone is a singleton in its sample. The chain recombines TRBV7-9 with TRBJ2-5; the D is unclear. V shed 5 bases and J shed 7 bases, with 8 bases lying between them. Germline V lookup: CDR1 SEHNR, CDR2 FQNEAQ (reference sequence). The CDR3 is 11 amino acids. The CDR3 sequence: CASSLEVTQYF. CDR3 nucleotide sequence: TGTGCCAGCAGCCTGGAAGTGACCCAGTACTTC.

This chain links TRBV4-3 with TRBJ2-2; D not certain. V was shortened by 0 bases and J by 6 bases, with 11 bases between the two germline ends. This CDR3 comprises 15 residues. Looked up from germline, CDR1 is LGHNA and CDR2 is YSLEER. For the CDR3, the DNA is TGCGCCAGCAGCCAAGATATTCGGGCAGCCGGGGAGCTGTTTTTT. Translating gives CASSQDIRAAGELFF.

V is TRBV11-3 and J is TRBJ2-7, with TRBD1 matching 7 bases. The germline CDR1 and CDR2 sequences are SGHNT and YENEEA. V lost 5 bases, J lost 7 bases, and 2 bases stayed unmatched. The CDR3 runs to 11 residues. CDR3 residues: CASSQGVEQYF. In DNA, the CDR3 is TGTGCCAGCAGCCAGGGGGTTGAGCAGTACTTC.

The chain links TRBV4-2 to TRBJ2-7; 7 bases align to TRBD1. Germline V gene lookup returns CDR1 LGHNA and CDR2 YNFKEQ. J gave up 3 bases and V 0 bases, and 5 bases lay outside the gene matches. The CDR3 sequence is 15 residues long. The CDR3 spells CASSQEGGRHYEQYF. As DNA, the CDR3 is TGTGCCAGCAGCCAAGAAGGGGGCCGACACTACGAGCAGTACTTC.

The chain links TRBV11-2 to TRBJ2-5; perhaps TRBD2 as D (5 bases). This CDR3 contains 14 residues. The germline V gene has CDR1 SGHAT and CDR2 FQNNGV. V lost 0 bases and J lost 7, with 12 bases in between. The CDR3 is CASSLDNGGRTQYF. CDR3 coding DNA: TGTGCCAGCAGCTTAGATAACGGTGGGAGGACCCAGTACTTC.

This chain connects TRBV6-2 or TRBV6-3 to TRBJ1-1; D is possibly TRBD1 (5 bases). The germline V gene encodes CDR1 MNHEY and CDR2 SVGEGT. V dropped 2 bases and J dropped 6 bases, with 10 bases sitting between them. The CDR3 consists of 13 residues. CDR3 sequence: CASSYLGGAEAFF. CDR3 DNA: TGTGCCAGCAGTTACCTAGGAGGGGCTGAAGCTTTCTTT.

This rearrangement joins TRBV28 to TRBJ2-7; perhaps D is TRBD1 or TRBD2 (7 bases each). The V end was cut by 2 bases, the J end by 3 bases, with 14 bases between. The CDR3 runs 15 residues. Germline CDR1 is MDHEN and CDR2 is SYDVKM. DNA for the CDR3: TGTGCCAGCAGTTTAGGCAGGGGGGGATTCTACGAGCAGTACTTC. Amino acids: CASSLGRGGFYEQYF.

The chain combines TRBV10-3 with TRBJ2-7; D remains unclear. The CDR3 length is 14 residues. V was pared by 0 bases and J by 6 bases, with 12 bases between. Germline V gene sequence: CDR1 ENHRY, CDR2 SYGVKD. In DNA form, the CDR3 reads TGTGCCATCAGTGAGTCGAGGTTTGCCAGCGAGCAGTACTTC. This codes for CAISESRFASEQYF.

The chain links TRBV2 to TRBJ1-4, with D uncertain. Germline CDR1 SNHLY, CDR2 FYNNEI. The CDR3 consists of 14 residues. The ends were cut back, 8 bases at V and 7 bases at J, with 17 bases in the middle. The CDR3 loop reads CASAAAAAGEKLFF. CDR3 in DNA: TGTGCCAGCGCTGCGGCCGCAGCTGGTGAAAAACTGTTTTTT. Full variable domain (rest looked up from reference TRBV2 and TRBJ1-4): EPEVTQTPSHQVTQMGQEVILRCVPISNHLYFYWYRQILGQKVEFLVSFYNNEISEKSEIFDDQFSVERPDGSNFTLKIRSTKLEDSAMYFCASAAAAAGEKLFFGSGTQLSVL.

The genes are TRBV5-4 and TRBJ2-3, with D possibly being TRBD1 or TRBD2 (6 bases each). Trimming removed 0 bases from V and 4 bases from J, with 12 bases in between. This CDR3 has 15 residues. CDR1 is SGHNT, CDR2 YYREEE, per germline (reference sequence). CDR3 nucleotide sequence: TGTGCCAGCAGCTTGGACAGAGGGGGGTCAGATACGCAGTATTTT. It codes for CASSLDRGGSDTQYF.